This T cell receptor (beta chain) was sequenced in a study of human T cells and chemical hapten exposure. On the study more broadly: The study patch tested 0.01% DPC on the upper back and read results at 6 days. Whole-study findings and limits: TCRs at high frequency, those above 1 in 1000, did not change with DPC sensitization.

Concerning this clonotype: Its antigen is unidentified.

The time point: patch test 1, 2 weeks after DPC sensitization. Treatment: therapeutic diphenylcyclopropenone sensitization with weekly scalp DPC. Someone pulled total RNA out of unfractionated whole blood. Germline lookup yields CDR1 MNHEY and CDR2 SVGAGI. Trimming cost V 6 bases and J 5 bases; bases outside gene matches: 2. The CDR3 covers 14 residues. TCRdb re-derived calls from the RACE reads in MiXCR, one entry per CDR3 protein. The sample includes about 120,000 distinct CDR3 sequences, roughly 15% seen only once; the top ten take about 0.9%. The genes are TRBV6-5 and TRBJ1-6, with 9 bases identical to TRBD1. This specimen was whole blood, taken in connection with sensitization to the hapten diphenylcyclopropenone (DPC). The source of this sequence is a young man with alopecia areata. Some clones in this sample may be carry-over from other donors' samples. CDR3 sequence: CASSRDRDNSPLHF. The CDR3 DNA sequence: TGTGCCAGCAGCCGGGACAGGGATAATTCACCCCTCCACTTT.